These 17 T cell receptor beta chains were all obtained from the same sample, sequenced in a study of T cell responses to AZD1222 COVID-19 vaccine. Profiling relied on immunoSEQ multiplex PCR, and the TCRdb table lists in-frame clones only, not all of them. The table records over 100,000 clones, approximately 91% of them present only once. The sample was peripheral blood, taken on day 0 of AZD1222 vaccination. Receptors were obtained from an adult in good health.

The chain is built from TRBV24-1 and TRBJ1-5, with 7 bases identical to TRBD1. The CDR3 is made up of 17 amino acids. J was trimmed by 3 bases and V by 2 bases; bases with no gene match: 9. Germline V gene sequence: CDR1 KGHDR, CDR2 SFDVKD. CDR3 nucleotide sequence: TGTGCCACCAGTGATTCCCCCTCGGGACAGCTCAATCAGCCCCAGCATTTT. As protein: CATSDSPSGQLNQPQHF.

This chain uses TRBV15 with TRBJ2-7; TRBD2 matches 9 bases. V shed 5 bases, J shed 5 bases, and the junction held 10 bases outside the gene matches. The CDR3 is 15 amino acids. Germline V lookup: CDR1 LNHNV, CDR2 YYDKDF (reference sequence). The CDR3 region is CATSWLAGEVNEQYF. The DNA of the CDR3 is TGTGCCACCAGCTGGTTAGCGGGAGAGGTAAACGAGCAGTACTTC.

The chain combines TRBV7-3 with TRBJ2-6, with a weak D call TRBD2 (5 bases). The CDR3 sequence is 17 residues long. Per the germline V gene, CDR1 is SGHTA and CDR2 is FQGTGA. V lost 2 bases, J lost 1 base, and 12 bases lay in between. CDR3 amino acids: CASSLGRLASGANVLTF. CDR3 DNA sequence: TGTGCCAGCAGCTTAGGGCGTCTAGCTTCTGGGGCCAACGTCCTGACTTTC.

J is TRBJ2-7 and V is TRBV7-2; D tentatively reads TRBD1 or TRBD2 (5 bases each). The CDR3 extends over 17 amino acids. Trimming removed 1 base at V and 12 bases at J, with 28 bases between. The V gene's germline CDR1 is SGHTA and CDR2 FQGNSA. The CDR3 DNA reads as TGTGCCAGCAGCTTAGGCCTGGGTCGGGAAGGGCTCAGGGCTGGGTACTTC. Translated, it gives CASSLGLGREGLRAGYF. The full variable domain, rest sourced from reference TRBV7-2 and TRBJ2-7, is GAGVSQSPSNKVTEKGKDVELRCDPISGHTALYWYRQSLGQGLEFLIYFQGNSAPDKSGLPSDRFSAERTGGSVSTLTIQRTQQEDSAVYLCASSLGLGREGLRAGYFGPGTRLTVT.

This clone was seen once. The chain links TRBV19 to TRBJ2-5; the D is unclear. This CDR3 contains 15 residues. V was clipped by 4 bases and J by 2 bases, with 14 bases between them. CDR1 and CDR2 from the germline V gene are LNHDA and SQIVND (reference sequence). The CDR3 is CASSKVNLGQETQYF. As DNA, the CDR3 is TGTGCCAGTAGTAAAGTGAATCTGGGACAAGAGACCCAGTACTTC.

V usage is TRBV5-1 and J usage is TRBJ2-7; TRBD1 might be the D (6 bases). The CDR3 is 13 amino acids. V lost 4 bases and J lost 0, with 8 bases in between. The germline V gene has CDR1 SGHRS and CDR2 YFSETQ. The CDR3 loop is CASSRDNSYEQYF. DNA for the CDR3: TGCGCCAGCAGCCGGGACAACTCCTACGAGCAGTACTTC.

V usage is TRBV7-3 and J usage is TRBJ2-6; tentatively, D is TRBD2 (5 bases). This CDR3 contains 18 residues. The germline V and J ends were trimmed by 5 bases and 0 bases, with 17 bases remaining between them. Per germline, CDR1 SGHTA and CDR2 FQGTGA. CDR3 sequence reads: CASSRTVPGVSGANVLTF. The CDR3 nucleotides are TGTGCCAGCAGCCGGACTGTCCCGGGCGTCTCTGGGGCCAACGTCCTGACTTTC.

The chain joins TRBV5-4 to TRBJ2-4; 13 nucleotides line up with TRBD2. CDR1 and CDR2 from the germline V gene are SGHNT and YYREEE (reference sequence). The V gene end was trimmed by 4 bases and the J gene end by 2 bases; junction bases not matched to a gene: 9. The CDR3 sequence is 18 residues long. The chain's CDR3 is CASSPGLAGAGTKNIQYF. The DNA of the CDR3 is TGTGCCAGCAGCCCCGGACTAGCGGGGGCAGGGACCAAAAACATTCAGTACTTC. The full variable domain, in which reference TRBV5-4 and TRBJ2-4 provide the parts outside the CDR3, is ETGVTQSPTHLIKTRGQQVTLRCSSQSGHNTVSWYQQALGQGPQFIFQYYREEENGRGNFPPRFSGLQFPNYSSELNVNALELDDSALYLCASSPGLAGAGTKNIQYFGAGTRLSVL.

CDR3 residues: CASSLQGSPNTGELFF. The DNA of the CDR3 is TGTGCCAGCAGCTTACAGGGGAGTCCCAACACCGGGGAGCTGTTTTTT. The chain carries TRBV5-6 and TRBJ2-2; the match to TRBD1 covers 7 bases. Looked up from germline, CDR1 is SGHDT and CDR2 is YYEEEE. J lost 2 bases, V lost 2 bases, and 6 bases had no gene match. This CDR3 is built from 16 residues.

The V call is TRBV7-3, the J call TRBJ2-1; D call uncertain. The CDR3 runs to 15 residues. Looked up from germline, CDR1 is SGHTA and CDR2 is FQGTGA. Trimming took 5 bases from V and 9 from J, leaving 20 bases between them. This chain's CDR3 is CASSPNVGGVSEQFF. As DNA, the CDR3 is TGTGCCAGCAGCCCCAACGTCGGCGGAGTAAGTGAGCAGTTCTTC.

The chain employs TRBV19 and TRBJ2-7; TRBD2 might be the D (6 bases). This CDR3 region has 18 residues. V was trimmed by 5 bases and J by 0 bases, leaving 23 bases between them. The germline gives CDR1 LNHDA, CDR2 SQIVND (reference sequence). The CDR3: CASSRGSLATTRSYEQYF. CDR3 DNA: TGTGCCAGTAGTCGAGGCAGCCTAGCGACGACGCGCTCCTACGAGCAGTACTTC.

This clone has only a few counts. V usage is TRBV10-3 and J usage is TRBJ1-5, with D tentatively TRBD1 (6 bases). The CDR3 has 15 residues. Germline CDR1 and CDR2: ENHRY and SYGVKD. V lost 6 bases to trimming and J lost 2 bases, with 14 bases between them. The CDR3 loop is CAIRGAEGGNQPQHF. The DNA of the CDR3 is TGTGCCATCAGGGGGGCAGAGGGGGGCAATCAGCCCCAGCATTTT.

This chain links TRBV6-5 with TRBJ1-2; 10 positions match TRBD1. The V and J ends lost 6 bases and 4 bases, in that order; junction bases with no gene match: 5. The CDR3 totals 14 residues. Germline CDR1 MNHEY, CDR2 SVGAGI. The CDR3 nucleotides read TGTGCCAGCAGGACCGGGACAGGGGTCTATGGCTACACCTTC. It encodes CASRTGTGVYGYTF.

This chain links TRBV6-5 with TRBJ2-7, with 10 bases that match TRBD2. This CDR3 is built from 14 residues. The V segment lost 2 bases and the J segment 3 bases; nucleotides outside the gene matches: 1. Looked up from germline, CDR1 is MNHEY and CDR2 is SVGAGI. CDR3 region: CASSYGTSDYEQYF. CDR3 nucleotides: TGTGCCAGCAGTTACGGGACTAGCGACTACGAGCAGTACTTC.

This chain joins TRBV18 and TRBJ1-5; TRBD1 might be the D (5 bases). Per germline, CDR1 KGHSH and CDR2 LQKENI. Trimming left V 3 bases short and J 1 base short, with 16 bases between. The CDR3 sequence is 17 residues long. CDR3 sequence: CASSPNRPKGSNQPQHF. The CDR3 DNA follows: TGTGCCAGCTCACCCAACAGACCAAAGGGGAGCAATCAGCCCCAGCATTTT.

The gene calls are TRBV6-5 and TRBJ1-2; TRBD1 is a possible D gene (6 bases). This CDR3 spans 15 amino acids. Germline-derived CDR1 and CDR2 are MNHEY and SVGAGI. V shed 4 bases and J shed 1 base, with 13 bases lying between them. The CDR3 sequence is CASSFTGFDNYGYTF. The CDR3 bases are TGTGCCAGCAGTTTTACAGGGTTTGATAACTATGGCTACACCTTC.

J is TRBJ1-6 and V is TRBV19; 8 bases line up with TRBD1. Losses at the gene ends were 6 bases for V and 6 bases for J; bases not matched to a gene: 4. Germline CDR1 is LNHDA and CDR2 is SQIVND (reference sequence). CDR3 length: 14 amino acids. The CDR3 is CASRGTGFNSPLHF. DNA for the CDR3: TGTGCCAGTAGGGGGACAGGCTTTAATTCACCCCTCCACTTT.